One TCR beta chain is described in this entry. Its antigen is as yet unknown. The CDR3 sequence is 13 residues long. Germline V CDR1 and CDR2: SEHNR, FQNEAQ (reference sequence). With V trimmed by 7 bases and J by 4 bases, 5 bases remained unmatched. This specimen belongs to a study of cytomegalovirus exposure and HLA in healthy donors. Overall study: Previous work identified 100 million or so unique TCR beta sequences from some 170 million T cells. Study findings and constraints: The study put some 150 TCR beta chains on its list as cytomegalovirus-associated. Researchers reportedly found TCR beta sequences accurately predicted most subjects' HLA-A and HLA-B alleles.

The PCR used 60 Vbeta and 13 Jbeta primers. Method: immunoSEQ multiplex PCR; TCRdb's copy keeps in-frame clones and lacks some. In total, the table holds 150,000 to 200,000 clones. Source material: PBMCs. This rearrangement joins TRBV7-9 to TRBJ1-1; 8 positions match TRBD1. The clonotype was recovered from a woman aged 55-75 years in good health and CMV-seronegative. CDR3 DNA: TGTGCCAGCAACAACAGGGGGAGCACTGAAGCTTTCTTT. Translating gives CASNNRGSTEAFF.